The rows below give T cell receptor beta chains drawn from one sample of a study of T cell repertoires in cytomegalovirus infection. TCRdb re-called the reads through MiXCR, storing one row per CDR3 protein. The table lists some 180,000 distinct CDR3 sequences, about 20% of them singletons. The source material was PBMCs. The receptors originated from a human donor in good health (CMV status not recorded). Some clones in this sample may be carry-over from other donors' samples. CDR3s include the opening cysteine and the closing phenylalanine or tryptophan.

v_gene	j_gene	CDR3aa
TRBV6-2/TRBV6-3	TRBJ2-7	CASRLAGVYEQYF
TRBV29-1	TRBJ2-5	CSVDLAGAQYF
TRBV7-2	TRBJ2-3	CASSLGLGTGESDTQYF
TRBV7-2	TRBJ2-1	CASSLLAGENNEQFF
TRBV19	TRBJ2-7	CASSIEGRGNSYEQYF
TRBV28	TRBJ2-7	CASSWGNEQYF
TRBV14	TRBJ2-3	CASSQDWTGDTQYF
TRBV10-2	TRBJ1-2	CASSERSRDRVGGYTF
TRBV6-2/TRBV6-3	TRBJ2-4	CASSYAGTAKNIQYF
TRBV30	TRBJ2-3	CAWGPTTDTQYF
TRBV11-2	TRBJ2-3	CASTSRGYTDTQYF
TRBV30	TRBJ1-2	CAWSVPAGGHYGYTF
TRBV5-1	TRBJ2-1	CASSLRQARYNEQFF
TRBV5-3	TRBJ1-3	CASSLAGGAGNTIYF
TRBV18	TRBJ1-1	CASSPNRRDTEAFF
TRBV23-1	TRBJ2-1	CASSRYLEGGEQFF
TRBV29-1	TRBJ2-1	CSAWDIPSYNEQFF
TRBV5-4	TRBJ2-1	CASTLSGSGRNEQFF
TRBV4-2	TRBJ1-1	CASSQDVYTEAFF
TRBV7-2	TRBJ1-2	CASSLKTGDGYTF
TRBV19	TRBJ1-6	CASKSGQGPSPLHF
TRBV7-8	TRBJ1-1	CASSSPGTWGEAFF
TRBV7-6	TRBJ1-5	CASSRGQNQPQHF
TRBV6-2/TRBV6-3	TRBJ2-7	CASSPGNLYEQYF
TRBV12-3/TRBV12-4	TRBJ2-2	CASSRWTVNTGELFF